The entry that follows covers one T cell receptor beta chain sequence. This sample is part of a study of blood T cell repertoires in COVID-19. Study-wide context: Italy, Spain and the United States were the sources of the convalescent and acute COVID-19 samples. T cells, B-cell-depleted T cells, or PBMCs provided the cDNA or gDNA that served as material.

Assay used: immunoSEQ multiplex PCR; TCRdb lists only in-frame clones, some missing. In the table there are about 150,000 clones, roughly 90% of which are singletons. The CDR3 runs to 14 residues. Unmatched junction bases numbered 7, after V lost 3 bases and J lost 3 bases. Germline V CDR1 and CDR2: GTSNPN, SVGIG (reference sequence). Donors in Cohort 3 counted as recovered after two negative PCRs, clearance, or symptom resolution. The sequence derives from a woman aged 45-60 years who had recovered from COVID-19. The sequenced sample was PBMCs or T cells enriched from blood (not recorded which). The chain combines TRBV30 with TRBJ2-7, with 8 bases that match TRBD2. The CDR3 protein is CAWRAGGGIYEQYF. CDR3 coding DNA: TGTGCCTGGAGGGCCGGGGGGGGCATCTACGAGCAGTACTTC.